A selection of T cell receptor beta chains follows, all from one sample in a study of type 1 and type 2 diabetes patients. Each CDR3 protein is one row after TCRdb ran MiXCR on the multiplex PCR reads. The sample has 250,000 to 300,000 distinct CDR3 sequences; approximately 45% are singletons. Sample: peripheral blood mononuclear cells (PBMCs). These receptors all stem from a man between 18 and 35 years old with type 2 diabetes. Both conserved end residues are part of each CDR3. D genes are given only for firm matches. Clone size is not always given. Where it is, it says once, few, many or a class for expanded clones.

V gene	D gene	clone size	J gene	CDR3 protein	CDR3 DNA
TRBV11-3	NA	NA	TRBJ1-6	CASSPQAGQGSPLHF	TGTGCCAGCAGCCCCCAAGCCGGCCAGGGTTCACCCCTCCACTTT
TRBV6-5	NA	NA	TRBJ2-3	CASSTPQEDTQYF	TGTGCCAGCAGCACCCCTCAAGAAGATACGCAGTATTTT
TRBV19	NA	NA	TRBJ2-2	CASALSLLNTGELFF	TGTGCCAGCGCCCTCAGTCTCCTAAACACCGGGGAGCTGTTTTTT
TRBV19	NA	NA	TRBJ1-5	CASSMGGVQPQHF	TGTGCCAGTAGTATGGGTGGGGTTCAGCCCCAGCATTTT
TRBV7-2	TRBD2	few	TRBJ2-3	CASSLLPSGPSTDTQYF	TGTGCCAGCAGCTTACTCCCTAGCGGACCTAGCACAGATACGCAGTATTTT
TRBV10-3	NA	NA	TRBJ2-7	CASSAHRDVISYEQYF	TGTGCCAGCAGTGCGCACAGGGACGTAATATCCTACGAGCAGTACTTC
TRBV15	TRBD2	NA	TRBJ2-1	CATSRPSGSSHNEQLF	TGTGCCACCAGCCGCCCTAGCGGGAGTTCTCACAATGAGCAGCTCTTC
TRBV13	TRBD2	NA	TRBJ2-7	CASSLGGGSVDEQYF	TGTGCCAGCAGCTTAGGAGGCGGGAGTGTCGACGAGCAGTACTTC
TRBV19	NA	NA	TRBJ2-1	CASSQSLGNEQFF	TGTGCCAGTAGCCAAAGCCTAGGGAATGAGCAGTTCTTC
TRBV2	NA	NA	TRBJ2-3	CASSSAGAVLTDTQYF	TGTGCCAGCTCCAGCGCAGGGGCGGTTTTAACAGATACGCAGTATTTT
TRBV2	NA	medium-sized	TRBJ1-4	CASSESGVDHEKLFF	TGTGCCAGCAGTGAGTCGGGGGTTGATCATGAAAAACTGTTTTTT
TRBV10-2	TRBD2	NA	TRBJ2-7	CASSEGLAGATEQYF	TGCGCCAGCAGCGAAGGACTAGCGGGAGCCACCGAGCAGTACTTC
TRBV19	TRBD1	few	TRBJ1-1	CASSPGTASYEAFF	TGTGCCAGTAGTCCTGGGACAGCCTCGTATGAAGCTTTCTTT
TRBV7-9	NA	few	TRBJ1-1	CASSLIEAPEAFF	TGTGCCAGCAGCTTAATTGAGGCCCCTGAAGCTTTCTTT
TRBV7-9	NA	NA	TRBJ1-2	CASSLDGGVGGYTF	TGTGCCAGCAGCTTAGATGGAGGCGTCGGTGGCTACACCTTC
TRBV4-1	NA	NA	TRBJ2-7	CASSQEGNQGYEQYF	TGCGCCAGCAGCCAAGAAGGTAATCAAGGCTACGAGCAGTACTTC
TRBV6-5	NA	NA	TRBJ2-7	CASDTRGTVQTYEQYF	TGTGCCAGCGATACTCGTGGAACAGTCCAGACCTACGAGCAGTACTTC
TRBV4-3	NA	few	TRBJ1-1	CASSQLTGNTEAFF	TGCGCCAGCAGCCAATTGACAGGCAACACTGAAGCTTTCTTT